This TCR beta chain was sequenced during a study of PD-1 blockade in classical Hodgkin lymphoma. Every patient relapsed after autologous stem cell transplantation, and brentuximab vedotin exposure varied. Best responses included complete response and partial response; otherwise, the best response was progressive disease. Sequenced by immunoSEQ multiplex PCR; TCRdb stores in-frame clones only, minus some. The data hold about 18,000 clones, with roughly 83% observed a single time. Here the sequenced sample was peripheral blood mononuclear cells (PBMCs), taken before the second cycle of nivolumab. This clonotype was sampled from a human donor with classical Hodgkin lymphoma.

CDR3 bases: TGTGCCACCTTGGGCGGGACGGGGTACAATGAGCAGTTCTTC. This encodes CATLGGTGYNEQFF. V usage is TRBV10-3 and J usage is TRBJ2-1, with TRBD2 as a possible D gene (6 bases). Trimming shortened V by 10 bases and J by 4 bases, and 17 bases separated the two germline ends. The CDR3 has 14 amino acids. Germline loops: CDR1 ENHRY, CDR2 SYGVKD.